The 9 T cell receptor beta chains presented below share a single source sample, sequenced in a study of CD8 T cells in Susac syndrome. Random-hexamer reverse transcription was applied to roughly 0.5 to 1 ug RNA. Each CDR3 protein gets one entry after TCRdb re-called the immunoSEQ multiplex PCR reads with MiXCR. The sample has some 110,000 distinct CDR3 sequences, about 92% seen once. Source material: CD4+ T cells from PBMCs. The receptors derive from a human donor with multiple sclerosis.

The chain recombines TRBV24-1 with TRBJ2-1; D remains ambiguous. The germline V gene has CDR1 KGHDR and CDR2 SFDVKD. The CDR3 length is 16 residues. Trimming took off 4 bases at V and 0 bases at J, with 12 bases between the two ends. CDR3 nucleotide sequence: TGTGCCACCAGTGACTCCAGAAGGGTCTCCTACAATGAGCAGTTCTTC. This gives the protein CATSDSRRVSYNEQFF.

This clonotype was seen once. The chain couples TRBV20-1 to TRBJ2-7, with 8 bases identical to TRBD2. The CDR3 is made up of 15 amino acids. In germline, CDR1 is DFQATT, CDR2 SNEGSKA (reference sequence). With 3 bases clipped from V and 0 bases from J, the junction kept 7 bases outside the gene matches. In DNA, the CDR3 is TGCAGTGCTAGGCCACTAGCGGCGAGCTCCTACGAGCAGTACTTC. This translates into CSARPLAASSYEQYF.

Written as DNA, the CDR3 is TGCGCCAGCAGCTTAGGTGGGGGAAAAACCTACGAGCAGTACTTC. Protein product: CASSLGGGKTYEQYF. This chain joins TRBV5-1 and TRBJ2-7; either TRBD1 or TRBD2 may fit D (5 bases each). Germline V lookup: CDR1 SGHRS, CDR2 YFSETQ. The CDR3 contains 15 residues. V lost 2 bases and J 2 bases, leaving 14 bases between the germline ends.

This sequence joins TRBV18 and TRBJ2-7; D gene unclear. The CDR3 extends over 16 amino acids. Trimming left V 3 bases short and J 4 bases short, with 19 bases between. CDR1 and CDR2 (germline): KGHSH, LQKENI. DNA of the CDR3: TGTGCCAGCTCACCTATAACCCGGGCAGGAGAATACGAGCAGTACTTC. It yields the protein CASSPITRAGEYEQYF.

In nucleotides, the CDR3 is TGTGCCAGCAGCTTAGATTACGGGGGCAATGAGCAGTTCTTC. As protein: CASSLDYGGNEQFF. V is TRBV11-2 and J is TRBJ2-1; maybe TRBD2 (6 bases). Germline CDR1 reads SGHAT; CDR2 reads FQNNGV. The CDR3 extends over 14 amino acids. Trimming pared 0 bases from V and 6 bases from J, leaving 9 bases between.

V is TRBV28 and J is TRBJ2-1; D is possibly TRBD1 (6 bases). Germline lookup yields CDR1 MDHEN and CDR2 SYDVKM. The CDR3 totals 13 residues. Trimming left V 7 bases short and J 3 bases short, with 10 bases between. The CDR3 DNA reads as TGTGCCAGCAATTCGGACAGCTACAATGAGCAGTTCTTC. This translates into CASNSDSYNEQFF.

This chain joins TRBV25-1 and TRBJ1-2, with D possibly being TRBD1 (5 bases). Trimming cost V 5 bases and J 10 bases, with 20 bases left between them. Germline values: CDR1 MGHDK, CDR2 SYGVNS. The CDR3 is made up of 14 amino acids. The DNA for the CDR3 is TGTGCCAGCAGTCTCCCAGGGTCGTCCGGTGACTACACCTTC. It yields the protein CASSLPGSSGDYTF.

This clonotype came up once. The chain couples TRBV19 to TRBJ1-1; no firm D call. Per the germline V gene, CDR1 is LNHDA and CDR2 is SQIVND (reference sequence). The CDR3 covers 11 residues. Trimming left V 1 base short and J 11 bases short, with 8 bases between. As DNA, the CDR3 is TGTGCCAGTAGTATAGCAGGCCCCGCTTTCTTT. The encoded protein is CASSIAGPAFF.

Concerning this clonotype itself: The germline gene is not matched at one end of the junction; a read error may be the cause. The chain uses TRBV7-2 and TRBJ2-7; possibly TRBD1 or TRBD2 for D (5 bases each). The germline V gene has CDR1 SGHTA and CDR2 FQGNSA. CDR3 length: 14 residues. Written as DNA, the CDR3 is TGTGCCAGCAGTTTAGGGGACCGACTTTACGAGCAGTACTTC. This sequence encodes CASSLGDRLYEQYF.